A single sample gave rise to the 9 T cell receptor beta chains below, sequenced in a study of T-cell reconstitution after alpha-beta-depleted transplantation in children. Unique molecular identifiers were used in preparing the TCRbeta library. TCRdb reprocessed the PCR reads via MiXCR and lists one record per CDR3 protein. The data hold around 490,000 distinct CDR3 sequences, with over 10% observed a single time. The specimen comprised PBMCs, mostly from graft donor cells, sampled 180 days after TCRalphabeta/CD19-depleted stem cell transplant. All receptors come from a female patient aged 2-15 years who had a stem cell transplant for aplastic anemia, so the T cells may come from the graft donor.

The genes are TRBV7-2 and TRBJ1-6; TRBD1 aligns across 8 bases. This CDR3 contains 14 residues. V lost 5 bases and J lost 12; bases outside the gene matches: 9. Germline V gives CDR1 SGHTA, CDR2 FQGNSA. CDR3 sequence: CASSPPDRAEPLHF. CDR3 bases: TGTGCCAGCAGCCCGCCGGACAGGGCGGAACCCCTCCACTTT. Supplemented by reference TRBV7-2 and TRBJ1-6, the full variable domain reads GAGVSQSPSNKVTEKGKDVELRCDPISGHTALYWYRQSLGQGLEFLIYFQGNSAPDKSGLPSDRFSAERTGGSVSTLTIQRTQQEDSAVYLCASSPPDRAEPLHFGNGTRLTVT.

This clonotype was seen only a few times. V usage is TRBV10-3 and J usage is TRBJ1-1; no firm D call. Germline V lookup: CDR1 ENHRY, CDR2 SYGVKD. Between the trimmed V and J ends, which lost 7 bases and 0 bases, there was a span of 12 bases. CDR3 length equals 14 residues. Here the CDR3 reads CAIMPTLMNTEAFF. CDR3 bases: TGTGCCATCATGCCGACACTAATGAACACTGAAGCTTTCTTT.

This clonotype came up many times. The rearrangement uses TRBV5-1 and TRBJ2-7; 7 bases align to TRBD1. The CDR3 contains 14 residues. V was pared by 2 bases and J by 0 bases, with 2 bases of the junction left unmatched. Germline values: CDR1 SGHRS, CDR2 YFSETQ. This chain's CDR3 is CASSFGTDSYEQYV. The CDR3 nucleotides are TGCGCCAGCAGCTTTGGGACAGACTCCTACGAGCAGTACGTC.

In its sample, this clonotype was seen a few times. V gene TRBV4-3 combines with J gene TRBJ1-1; D is unresolved. Per germline, CDR1 LGHNA and CDR2 YSLEER. CDR3 size: 15 residues. The V end was cut by 1 base, the J end by 4 bases, with 13 bases between. CDR3 region: CASSQVGSGGTEAFF. The CDR3 region has the DNA TGCGCCAGCAGCCAAGTTGGGAGTGGAGGCACTGAAGCTTTCTTT.

This clonotype was counted only a few times. The rearrangement uses TRBV6-5 and TRBJ2-3; D unclear. Germline assignment: CDR1 MNHEY and CDR2 SVGAGI. V lost 4 bases, J lost 2 bases, and 10 bases lay in between. The CDR3 contains 14 residues. Here the CDR3 DNA reads TGTGCCAGCAGTTCCCGGCAGCCCACAGATACGCAGTATTTT. The encoded protein is CASSSRQPTDTQYF.

The sample holds many counts of this clonotype. The V and J genes are TRBV20-1 and TRBJ2-3; perhaps TRBD2 as D (6 bases). V lost 3 bases to trimming and J lost 5 bases, with 9 bases between them. The CDR3 extends over 12 amino acids. Germline V gene data show CDR1 as DFQATT and CDR2 as SNEGSKA (reference sequence). The CDR3 here is CSASISGDTQYF. CDR3 bases: TGCAGTGCTAGTATTAGCGGAGATACGCAGTATTTT.

This clonotype was found a few times. The chain employs TRBV6-5 and TRBJ1-3; D possibly corresponds to TRBD1 (6 bases). The CDR3 covers 16 residues. Per germline, CDR1 MNHEY and CDR2 SVGAGI. The V end lost 2 bases, the J end lost 2 bases, and 13 bases lay between the germline ends. This chain's CDR3 is CASSYDMRGPGNTIYF. The CDR3 coding sequence is TGTGCCAGCAGTTACGACATGCGGGGGCCTGGAAACACCATATATTTT.

The rearrangement joins TRBV2 to TRBJ2-5; possible D gene TRBD2, 5 bases. Trimming pared 11 bases from V and 3 bases from J, leaving 16 bases between. Germline values: CDR1 SNHLY, CDR2 FYNNEI. The CDR3 runs to 13 residues. The CDR3 loop is CALLGEIEETQYF. CDR3 bases: TGTGCCCTCCTCGGGGAGATAGAAGAGACCCAGTACTTC.

The chain combines TRBV5-1 with TRBJ1-1, with D unresolved. The V end was cut by 4 bases, the J end by 10 bases, with 17 bases between. Germline V CDR1 and CDR2: SGHRS, YFSETQ. This CDR3 spans 13 amino acids. CDR3 nucleotides: TGCGCCAGCAGCGACCAAGGGCCGTATTTAGCTTTCTTT. Encoded protein: CASSDQGPYLAFF.